These T cell receptor beta chains were read from a single sample in a study of blood T cell repertoires in COVID-19. Assay: immunoSEQ multiplex PCR; the TCRdb copy retains only in-frame clones and omits some. The top ten clones hold approximately 0.93% of a sample with tens of thousands of clones, around 84% of them seen once. Sequenced input: peripheral blood. These receptors originate from a man between 65 and 79 years old with acute or convalescent COVID-19. Each CDR3 is given with its conserved first and last residue. Each record gives: clone size, D gene, V gene, J gene, CDR3 protein, CDR3 DNA. D genes are given only for firm matches. Clone size is not always given. Where it is, it says once, few, many or a class for expanded clones.

abundance: -
d_gene: -
v_gene: TRBV5-1
j_gene: TRBJ2-2
CDR3aa: CASSLGSGAPTTGELFF
CDR3nt: TGCGCCAGCAGCTTGGGTTCAGGGGCTCCAACCACCGGGGAGCTGTTTTTT

abundance: -
d_gene: TRBD1
v_gene: TRBV5-4
j_gene: TRBJ2-3
CDR3aa: CASSLRQGVRTDTQYF
CDR3nt: TGTGCCAGCAGCTTGAGACAGGGGGTGAGGACAGATACGCAGTATTTT

abundance: -
d_gene: TRBD1
v_gene: TRBV7-9
j_gene: TRBJ1-3
CDR3aa: CASSSYGTGGNTIYF
CDR3nt: TGTGCCAGCAGCAGTTACGGGACAGGGGGAAACACCATATATTTT

abundance: -
d_gene: TRBD1
v_gene: TRBV4-1
j_gene: TRBJ2-1
CDR3aa: CASSRPGQGFDEQFF
CDR3nt: TGCGCCAGCAGCCGTCCGGGACAGGGATTCGATGAGCAGTTCTTC

abundance: -
d_gene: TRBD1
v_gene: TRBV5-1
j_gene: TRBJ2-7
CDR3aa: CASSFVALGQGTYEQYF
CDR3nt: TGCGCCAGCAGCTTTGTGGCCCTGGGACAGGGAACCTACGAGCAGTACTTC

abundance: -
d_gene: -
v_gene: TRBV28
j_gene: TRBJ1-5
CDR3aa: CASIQGSSNQPQHF
CDR3nt: TGTGCCAGCATCCAGGGGTCCAGCAATCAGCCCCAGCATTTT

abundance: -
d_gene: TRBD2
v_gene: TRBV11-2
j_gene: TRBJ2-7
CDR3aa: CASSNPSSGRVYEQYF
CDR3nt: TGTGCCAGCAGCAATCCTTCTAGCGGGAGAGTCTACGAGCAGTACTTC

abundance: -
d_gene: TRBD1
v_gene: TRBV5-1
j_gene: TRBJ1-1
CDR3aa: CASNPGTGDVTEAFF
CDR3nt: TGCGCCAGCAACCCCGGGACAGGGGACGTCACTGAAGCTTTCTTT

abundance: -
d_gene: TRBD1
v_gene: TRBV5-4
j_gene: TRBJ2-7
CDR3aa: CASSSNGQGLWEQYF
CDR3nt: TGTGCCAGCAGCTCAAACGGACAGGGCCTGTGGGAGCAGTACTTC

abundance: -
d_gene: -
v_gene: TRBV4-1
j_gene: TRBJ1-6
CDR3aa: CASSQEAQGGNSPLHF
CDR3nt: TGCGCCAGCAGCCAAGAAGCACAGGGTGGCAATTCACCCCTCCACTTT

abundance: -
d_gene: TRBD1
v_gene: TRBV18
j_gene: TRBJ2-7
CDR3aa: CASSPGTGEYEQYF
CDR3nt: TGTGCCAGCTCACCAGGGACAGGGGAATACGAGCAGTACTTC

abundance: -
d_gene: -
v_gene: TRBV18
j_gene: TRBJ1-2
CDR3aa: CASSPLQDGYGYTF
CDR3nt: TGTGCCAGCTCACCACTACAGGACGGCTATGGCTACACCTTC

abundance: -
d_gene: -
v_gene: TRBV5-1
j_gene: TRBJ2-3
CDR3aa: CASSLEGQISTDTQYF
CDR3nt: TGCGCCAGCAGCTTGGAAGGACAGATTAGCACAGATACGCAGTATTTT

abundance: -
d_gene: TRBD1
v_gene: TRBV3-1/TRBV3-2
j_gene: TRBJ1-5
CDR3aa: CASSQDRDRGLNWANQPQHF
CDR3nt: TGTGCCAGCAGCCAGGACCGGGACAGGGGACTAAATTGGGCTAATCAGCCCCAGCATTTT

abundance: -
d_gene: -
v_gene: TRBV5-1
j_gene: TRBJ2-1
CDR3aa: CASSLDPATYNEQFF
CDR3nt: TGCGCCAGCAGCTTGGACCCCGCTACCTACAATGAGCAGTTCTTC

abundance: -
d_gene: TRBD2
v_gene: TRBV7-3
j_gene: TRBJ2-1
CDR3aa: CASSLGRLAVDEQFF
CDR3nt: TGTGCCAGCAGCTTAGGGAGACTAGCGGTGGATGAGCAGTTCTTC

abundance: once
d_gene: TRBD2
v_gene: TRBV5-1
j_gene: TRBJ2-7
CDR3aa: CASSASGSSYEQYF
CDR3nt: TGCGCCAGCAGCGCTAGCGGGAGCTCCTACGAGCAGTACTTC

abundance: -
d_gene: TRBD2
v_gene: TRBV7-9
j_gene: TRBJ2-7
CDR3aa: CASSLGLAVYEQYF
CDR3nt: TGTGCCAGCAGCTTGGGACTAGCGGTCTACGAGCAGTACTTC

abundance: -
d_gene: TRBD1
v_gene: TRBV3-1/TRBV3-2
j_gene: TRBJ2-7
CDR3aa: CAVRDRDYEQYF
CDR3nt: TGTGCCGTCCGGGACAGGGACTACGAGCAGTACTTC

abundance: once
d_gene: -
v_gene: TRBV4-1
j_gene: TRBJ2-6
CDR3aa: CASSQSGYSGANVLTF
CDR3nt: TGCGCCAGCAGCCAGTCGGGGTACTCTGGGGCCAACGTCCTGACTTTC

abundance: -
d_gene: TRBD2
v_gene: TRBV27
j_gene: TRBJ2-1
CDR3aa: CASTRTSGRFSYNEQFF
CDR3nt: TGTGCCAGCACCAGGACTAGCGGGAGGTTTTCCTACAATGAGCAGTTCTTC

abundance: -
d_gene: -
v_gene: TRBV9
j_gene: TRBJ1-5
CDR3aa: CASSSHGGLGNQPQHF
CDR3nt: TGTGCCAGCAGCTCCCACGGGGGGCTCGGCAATCAGCCCCAGCATTTT

abundance: -
d_gene: -
v_gene: TRBV6-5
j_gene: TRBJ1-5
CDR3aa: CASTSGSLNQPQHF
CDR3nt: TGTGCCAGCACCTCCGGGAGTCTTAATCAGCCCCAGCATTTT